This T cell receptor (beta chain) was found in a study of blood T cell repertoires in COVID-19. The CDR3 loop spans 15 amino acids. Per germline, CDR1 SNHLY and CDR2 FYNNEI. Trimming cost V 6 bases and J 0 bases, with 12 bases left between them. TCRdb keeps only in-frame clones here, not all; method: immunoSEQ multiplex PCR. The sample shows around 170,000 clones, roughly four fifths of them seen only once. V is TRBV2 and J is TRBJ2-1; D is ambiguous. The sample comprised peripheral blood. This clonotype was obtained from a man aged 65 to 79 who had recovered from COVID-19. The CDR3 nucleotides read TGTGCCAGCAGCAGGCAGACGAGCTCCTACAATGAGCAGTTCTTC. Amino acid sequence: CASSRQTSSYNEQFF. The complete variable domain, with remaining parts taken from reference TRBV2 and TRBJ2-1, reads EPEVTQTPSHQVTQMGQEVILRCVPISNHLYFYWYRQILGQKVEFLVSFYNNEISEKSEIFDDQFSVERPDGSNFTLKIRSTKLEDSAMYFCASSRQTSSYNEQFFGPGTRLTVL.